The 20 T cell receptor beta chains reported below all come from one sample, sequenced in a study of response to subunit inactivated influenza vaccine. TCRdb re-called the RT-PCR reads with MiXCR, one entry per CDR3 protein. Of about 310,000 distinct CDR3 sequences in the sample, around a fifth were seen once. The material was PBMCs from blood, obtained around 22 months after vaccination. These TCRs come from a man in his fifties or sixties who received an inactivated influenza vaccine.

This clonotype was counted between two and nine times. The chain links TRBV7-2 to TRBJ2-7; TRBD2 matches 8 bases. Germline V CDR1 and CDR2: SGHTA, FQGNSA. With 2 bases clipped from V and 5 bases from J, the junction kept 5 bases outside the gene matches. The length of the CDR3 is 14 residues. The CDR3 DNA is TGTGCCAGCAGCTTAACGGGAGGGCCAAACGAGCAGTACTTC. Residues: CASSLTGGPNEQYF.

This sequence joins TRBV20-1 and TRBJ1-5; 8 bases are a match to TRBD1. V trimming: 5 bases; J trimming: 8 bases; junction bases outside the gene matches: 5. Per germline, CDR1 DFQATT and CDR2 SNEGSKA (reference sequence). The CDR3 extends over 12 amino acids. DNA of the CDR3: TGCAGTGCTGGGACAGGCGTCAAGCCCCAGCATTTT. Protein: CSAGTGVKPQHF.

This rearrangement joins TRBV7-2 to TRBJ1-2; 9 bases map to TRBD1. The CDR3 length is 16 residues. Germline assignment: CDR1 SGHTA and CDR2 FQGNSA. V trimming: 3 bases; J trimming: 5 bases; junction bases outside the gene matches: 10. The CDR3 sequence is CASSLVTGGYNYGYTF. The CDR3 DNA sequence: TGTGCCAGCAGCTTGGTGACAGGGGGTTACAATTATGGCTACACCTTC. Filled out from reference TRBV7-2 and TRBJ1-2, the complete variable domain reads GAGVSQSPSNKVTEKGKDVELRCDPISGHTALYWYRQSLGQGLEFLIYFQGNSAPDKSGLPSDRFSAERTGGSVSTLTIQRTQQEDSAVYLCASSLVTGGYNYGYTFGSGTRLTVV.

J is TRBJ2-3 and V is TRBV9; 9 nucleotides align to TRBD2. The CDR3 runs to 15 residues. V was clipped by 0 bases and J by 6 bases; unmatched bases: 5. Germline lookup yields CDR1 SGDLS and CDR2 YYNGEE. In DNA form, the CDR3 reads TGTGCCAGCAGCGTAGTGCGGGAGGGCCCCGATACGCAGTATTTT. Amino acids: CASSVVREGPDTQYF.

Of note for this clonotype: Sequence at one end of the junction differs from germline and may be a read error. The CDR3 is CASRSQGALNSLLHF. The DNA of the CDR3 is TGTGCCAGCAGATCTCAGGGGGCTCTCAATTCACTCCTCCACTTT. J is TRBJ1-6 and V is TRBV12-3 or TRBV12-4, with 8 bases fitting TRBD1. The CDR3 extends over 15 amino acids.

To note about this clonotype: No conserved phenylalanine or tryptophan ends this CDR3, so it is likely a read error. DNA of the CDR3: TGCAGCGGTGGGTGGAGGGACGGCGATGGCTACACCCTC. Amino acids: CSGGWRDGDGYTL. The rearrangement uses TRBV29-1 and TRBJ1-2; D is perhaps TRBD1 (5 bases). Per germline, CDR1 SQVTM and CDR2 ANQGSEA. This CDR3 comprises 13 residues. The V end lost 7 bases, the J end lost 6 bases, and 18 bases lay between the germline ends.

This rearrangement joins TRBV28 to TRBJ2-1; TRBD2 might be the D (5 bases). Per the germline V gene, CDR1 is MDHEN and CDR2 is SYDVKM. This CDR3 contains 14 residues. V shed 2 bases and J shed 4 bases, with 9 bases lying between them. CDR3 nucleotide sequence: TGTGCCAGCAGTTTAATCGGGATTTACAATGAGCAGTTCTTC. The encoded protein is CASSLIGIYNEQFF.

The CDR3 nucleotides read TGTGCCAGCAGAAACAGGGAAATAGGGAATGAGCAGTTCTTC. Residues: CASRNREIGNEQFF. The chain links TRBV12-3 or TRBV12-4 to TRBJ2-1, with D tentatively TRBD1 (6 bases). The CDR3 length is 14 residues. V dropped 6 bases and J dropped 7 bases, with 16 bases sitting between them.

This sequence joins TRBV7-9 and TRBJ1-2; 9 positions agree with TRBD1. This CDR3 comprises 15 residues. In germline, CDR1 is SEHNR, CDR2 FQNEAQ (reference sequence). The J segment lost 7 bases and the V segment lost 1 base, leaving 7 bases of the junction unmatched. The CDR3 DNA is TGTGCCAGCAGCTTAGAGGGACAGGGATCTCTTGGCTACACCTTC. Translating gives CASSLEGQGSLGYTF.

The chain recombines TRBV6-4 with TRBJ1-4, with a tentative D call TRBD1 (5 bases). The germline CDR1 and CDR2 sequences are MRHNA and SNTAGT. CDR3 length equals 16 residues. Trimming took off 4 bases at V and 4 bases at J, with 16 bases between the two ends. The CDR3 region has the DNA TGTGCCAGCAGTGCGGACTGGAGGGGAATTAATGAAAAACTGTTTTTT. Encoded protein: CASSADWRGINEKLFF.

This clonotype was counted ten times or more. The chain combines TRBV18 with TRBJ1-1; the D gene is possibly TRBD1 (6 bases). CDR3 length: 14 amino acids. Deletions cut 3 bases from V and 7 bases from J, with 15 bases between. The germline V gene encodes CDR1 KGHSH and CDR2 LQKENI. The CDR3 DNA reads as TGTGCCAGCTCACCGCGAGCGGGACACATTGAAGCTTTCTTT. This translates into CASSPRAGHIEAFF.

This chain connects TRBV20-1 to TRBJ2-5; 8 bases agree with TRBD2. CDR3 length: 13 amino acids. Germline values: CDR1 DFQATT, CDR2 SNEGSKA (reference sequence). V trimming: 5 bases; J trimming: 5 bases; junction bases outside the gene matches: 7. DNA for the CDR3: TGCAGTGCTTCCGGGACTAGGGGGGAGACCCAGTACTTC. Encoded protein: CSASGTRGETQYF.

This clonotype was observed a handful of times. CDR3 in DNA: TGTGCCAGCAGTTTCAGACCCTCCTACGAGCAGTACTTC. It encodes CASSFRPSYEQYF. The chain uses TRBV27 and TRBJ2-7; D is unclear. The CDR3 totals 13 residues. With 3 bases removed from V and 0 bases from J, the gap between germline ends came to 6 bases. Germline-derived CDR1 and CDR2 are MNHEY and SMNVEV (reference sequence).

This clonotype was observed a handful of times. This chain uses TRBV5-1 with TRBJ2-1; 11 nucleotides agree with TRBD2. With V trimmed by 3 bases and J by 7 bases, 6 bases remained unmatched. Germline CDR1 SGHRS, CDR2 YFSETQ. The CDR3 is 15 amino acids. This chain's CDR3 is CASSWGLAENNEQFF. In DNA, the CDR3 is TGCGCCAGCAGCTGGGGACTAGCGGAGAATAATGAGCAGTTCTTC.

V gene TRBV5-4 combines with J gene TRBJ2-7; 9 nucleotides align to TRBD2. The J segment lost 3 bases and the V segment lost 7 bases, leaving 17 bases of the junction unmatched. This CDR3 comprises 17 residues. Looked up from germline, CDR1 is SGHNT and CDR2 is YYREEE (reference sequence). In DNA form, the CDR3 reads TGTGCCAGCGCTCCACCACCCAGCAGCGGGAGGAACTACGAGCAGTACTTC. It encodes CASAPPPSSGRNYEQYF. Variable domain in full (rest from reference TRBV5-4 and TRBJ2-7): ETGVTQSPTHLIKTRGQQVTLRCSSQSGHNTVSWYQQALGQGPQFIFQYYREEENGRGNFPPRFSGLQFPNYSSELNVNALELDDSALYLCASAPPPSSGRNYEQYFGPGTRLTVT.

This clonotype turned up a few times. The gene calls are TRBV7-3 and TRBJ2-1, with 16 nucleotides matching TRBD2. V was pared by 3 bases and J by 8 bases, with 7 bases of the junction left unmatched. The CDR3 has 17 residues. CDR1 is SGHTA and CDR2 is FQGTGA in the germline V gene. CDR3 bases: TGTGCCAGCAGCTTGGGACTAGCGGGAGGGCCACCCTATGAGCAGTTCTTC. Its protein product is CASSLGLAGGPPYEQFF.

This clonotype appeared a few times. The CDR3 spells CASSLDTPATEAFF. The CDR3 bases are TGCGCCAGCAGCTTGGACACCCCGGCCACTGAAGCTTTCTTT. V is TRBV5-1 and J is TRBJ1-1; D is undetermined. V shed 0 bases and J shed 4 bases, with 10 bases lying between them. Germline V gene sequence: CDR1 SGHRS, CDR2 YFSETQ. This CDR3 contains 14 residues.

This clonotype turned up a few times. The chain couples TRBV29-1 to TRBJ1-1, with D tentatively TRBD1 (5 bases). Germline V gene data show CDR1 as SQVTM and CDR2 as ANQGSEA. There are 12 residues in the CDR3. Between the trimmed V and J ends, which lost 3 bases and 4 bases, there was a span of 9 bases. This chain's CDR3 is CSVEVGGTEAFF. DNA of the CDR3: TGCAGCGTTGAGGTGGGGGGCACTGAAGCTTTCTTT.

V gene TRBV23-1 combines with J gene TRBJ2-3; 8 bases fit TRBD2. TRBV23-1 has ORF status, its function being uncertain. The length of the CDR3 is 12 residues. V lost 7 bases and J lost 6; bases outside the gene matches: 3. The CDR3 sequence: CASNGGGDTQYF. The CDR3 DNA reads as TGCGCCAGCAACGGGGGGGGCGATACGCAGTATTTT.

This clonotype turned up a few times. The gene calls are TRBV30 and TRBJ1-6; D not resolved. V was shortened by 2 bases and J by 0 bases, with 8 bases between the two germline ends. The germline V gene encodes CDR1 GTSNPN and CDR2 SVGIG (reference sequence). The CDR3 is 15 amino acids. CDR3 nucleotides: TGTGCCTGGAGTCTGCTGAGCTCCTATAATTCACCCCTCCACTTT. This encodes CAWSLLSSYNSPLHF.